These 6 T cell receptor beta chains share one sample of origin, sequenced in a study of T-cell reconstitution after alpha-beta-depleted transplantation in children. Unique molecular identifiers were built into the TCRbeta library. Each CDR3 protein gets one entry after TCRdb re-called the PCR reads with MiXCR. The data hold approximately 270,000 distinct CDR3 sequences, with roughly 9.5% observed a single time. Sequences were derived from PBMCs from the stem cell graft donor, sampled from the stem cell graft. These receptors were taken from a human donor who donated a stem cell graft to a child with SCID.

This clonotype was detected a few times. The chain recombines TRBV10-2 with TRBJ2-3; 8 bases line up with TRBD1. Losses at the gene ends were 8 bases for V and 5 bases for J; bases not matched to a gene: 3. The CDR3 extends over 12 amino acids. Germline CDR1 is WSHSY and CDR2 is SAAADI. The CDR3 sequence: CASATGGDTQYF. CDR3 in DNA: TGCGCCAGCGCTACAGGGGGAGATACGCAGTATTTT.

This clonotype was seen many times. The chain carries TRBV6-1 and TRBJ1-1; D unresolved. The CDR3 has 14 residues. The germline gives CDR1 MNHNS, CDR2 SASEGT. Trimming shortened V by 6 bases and J by 0 bases, and 11 bases separated the two germline ends. CDR3 residues: CASRFEALNTEAFF. In DNA form, the CDR3 reads TGTGCCAGCAGATTCGAGGCGCTGAACACTGAAGCTTTCTTT.

This rearrangement joins TRBV12-3 or TRBV12-4 to TRBJ2-7, with 10 bases that match TRBD2. V was pared by 7 bases and J by 4 bases, with 7 bases of the junction left unmatched. There are 14 residues in the CDR3. CDR3 DNA: TGTGCCAGCACCAAAGCGGGGGGGCAGTACGAGCAGTACTTC. It specifies CASTKAGGQYEQYF.

The chain links TRBV12-3 or TRBV12-4 to TRBJ1-4; the D gene is possibly TRBD1 (5 bases). The CDR3 runs 12 residues. Trimming pared 6 bases from V and 14 bases from J, leaving 16 bases between. The CDR3 DNA reads TGTGCCAGCAGCATAAGCCCGGGACTTCTGTTTTTT. Its translation is CASSISPGLLFF.

The chain uses TRBV12-3 or TRBV12-4 and TRBJ2-2; TRBD2 agrees at 8 bases. This CDR3 contains 16 residues. J lost 6 bases, V lost 6 bases, and 12 bases had no gene match. The CDR3: CASSRPGLGGAGELFF. DNA of the CDR3: TGTGCCAGCAGCCGACCGGGACTAGGGGGTGCCGGGGAGCTGTTTTTT.

CDR3 DNA sequence: TGTGCCAGCAGAAACGGCGGGGGGTCGTACGGGGCCAACGTCCTGACTTTC. It codes for CASRNGGGSYGANVLTF. The chain joins TRBV11-2 to TRBJ2-6; 8 nucleotides agree with TRBD2. The germline gives CDR1 SGHAT, CDR2 FQNNGV. After removal of 6 bases from V and 4 bases from J, the junction contained 11 bases not matched to a gene. This CDR3 region has 17 residues.